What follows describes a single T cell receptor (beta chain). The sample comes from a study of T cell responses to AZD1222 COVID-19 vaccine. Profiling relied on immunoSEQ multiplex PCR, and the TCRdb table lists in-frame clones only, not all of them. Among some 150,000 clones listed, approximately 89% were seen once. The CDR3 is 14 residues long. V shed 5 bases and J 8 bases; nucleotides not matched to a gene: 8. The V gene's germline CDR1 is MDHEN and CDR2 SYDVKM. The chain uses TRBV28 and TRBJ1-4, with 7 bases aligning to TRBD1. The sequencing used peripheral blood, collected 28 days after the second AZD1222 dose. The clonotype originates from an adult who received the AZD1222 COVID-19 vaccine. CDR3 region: CASSPLGQEEKLFF. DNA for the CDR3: TGTGCCAGCAGTCCCTTAGGACAGGAAGAAAAACTGTTTTTT.